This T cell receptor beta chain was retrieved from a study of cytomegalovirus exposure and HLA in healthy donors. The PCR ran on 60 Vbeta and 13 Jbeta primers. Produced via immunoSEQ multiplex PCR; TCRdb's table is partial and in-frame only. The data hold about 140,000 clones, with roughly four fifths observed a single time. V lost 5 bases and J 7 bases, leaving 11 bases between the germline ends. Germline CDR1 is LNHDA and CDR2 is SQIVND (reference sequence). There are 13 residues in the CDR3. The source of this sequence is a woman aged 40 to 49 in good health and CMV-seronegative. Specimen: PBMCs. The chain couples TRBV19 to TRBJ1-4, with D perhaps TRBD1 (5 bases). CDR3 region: CASSFDRGEKLFF. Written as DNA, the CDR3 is TGTGCCAGTAGTTTCGACAGAGGTGAAAAACTGTTTTTT.